Following are 26 T cell receptor beta chains from one sample sequenced in a study of cytomegalovirus exposure and HLA in healthy donors. The PCR employed 60 Vbeta primers together with 13 Jbeta primers. Libraries were prepared by immunoSEQ multiplex PCR; TCRdb keeps only in-frame clonotypes and omits some of them. The sample contains 160,000 or so clones, 70% to 80% of which appear only once. The sample taken for sequencing was PBMCs. These receptors came from a man aged 25-45 years in good health and CMV-seropositive.

Note on this clone: The same CDR3 arises from other DNA sequences in this sample as well. The chain has TRBV5-1 and TRBJ2-5; D is possibly TRBD1 (5 bases). Germline loops: CDR1 SGHRS, CDR2 YFSETQ. The CDR3 is 14 residues long. The V gene lost 1 base and the J gene lost 0 bases, with 7 bases spanning the gap. The CDR3 spells CASSLSGNQETQYF. CDR3 DNA: TGCGCCAGCAGCTTGTCAGGGAACCAAGAGACCCAGTACTTC.

V gene TRBV7-3 combines with J gene TRBJ2-2; 14 bases are shared with TRBD2. Germline trimming cut 4 bases from V and 7 bases from J; bases unmatched to any gene: 5. The CDR3 contains 16 residues. Germline-derived CDR1 and CDR2 are SGHTA and FQGTGA. The DNA of the CDR3 is TGTGCCAGCAGCTCCGGGACTAGCGGGGGTGGCGGGGAGCTGTTTTTT. It codes for CASSSGTSGGGGELFF.

With regard to this clone: Other DNA sequences from this sample encode an identical CDR3 as well. This chain links TRBV6-6 with TRBJ2-7, with 9 bases matching TRBD1. With 2 bases clipped from V and 4 bases from J, the junction kept 6 bases outside the gene matches. The germline CDR1 and CDR2 sequences are MNHNY and SVGAGI (reference sequence). The CDR3 is 15 amino acids. CDR3 protein: CASSYPLGQGYEQYF. The CDR3 nucleotides are TGTGCCAGCAGTTACCCGTTGGGACAGGGATACGAGCAGTACTTC.

Concerning this clone: Other nucleotide sequences from this sample produce the same CDR3. The V gene is TRBV28, the J gene TRBJ2-5; D may be TRBD2 (6 bases). This CDR3 region has 14 residues. Germline CDR1 is MDHEN and CDR2 is SYDVKM. Trimming removed 3 bases from V and 6 bases from J, with 14 bases in between. The CDR3 bases are TGTGCCAGCAGTTTTATGCCGGGGGACCAGACCCAGTACTTC. Translating gives CASSFMPGDQTQYF.

This clone has only a few counts. The rearrangement uses TRBV27 and TRBJ1-5; 7 positions agree with TRBD1. V lost 5 bases and J lost 0; bases outside the gene matches: 7. CDR3 length: 16 amino acids. CDR1 and CDR2 (germline): MNHEY, SMNVEV (reference sequence). The chain's CDR3 is CASSRQGQYSNQPQHF. The CDR3 nucleotides are TGTGCCAGCAGTCGACAGGGACAGTATAGCAATCAGCCCCAGCATTTT.

J is TRBJ1-2 and V is TRBV30, with D perhaps matching TRBD1 (6 bases). The CDR3 is 12 residues long. The germline V gene encodes CDR1 GTSNPN and CDR2 SVGIG (reference sequence). Trimming pared 6 bases from V and 4 bases from J, leaving 12 bases between. CDR3 loop: CACPDRSYGYTF. CDR3 nucleotide sequence: TGTGCCTGCCCAGACAGGAGCTATGGCTACACCTTC.

The chain employs TRBV5-1 and TRBJ1-6, with a weak D call TRBD1 (5 bases). The V gene's germline CDR1 is SGHRS and CDR2 YFSETQ. This CDR3 has 14 residues. The ends were cut back, 2 bases at V and 10 bases at J, with 13 bases in the middle. The CDR3 protein is CASSFRQGGSPLHF. CDR3 nucleotides: TGCGCCAGCAGCTTCCGGCAGGGAGGGTCACCCCTCCACTTT.

As regards this clone: Different DNA sequences within this sample yield the same CDR3. The chain links TRBV7-9 to TRBJ2-3, with TRBD1 matching over 8 bases. This CDR3 is 13 amino acids long. Losses at the gene ends were 6 bases for V and 6 bases for J; bases not matched to a gene: 5. Germline V gene lookup returns CDR1 SEHNR and CDR2 FQNEAQ (reference sequence). The CDR3 region has the DNA TGTGCCAGCAGTTCAGGGGGCAGGGATACGCAGTATTTT. It translates to CASSSGGRDTQYF. The full variable domain, its missing parts supplied by reference TRBV7-9 and TRBJ2-3, is DTGVSQNPRHKITKRGQNVTFRCDPISEHNRLYWYRQTLGQGPEFLTYFQNEAQLEKSRLLSDRFSAERPKGSFSTLEIQRTEQGDSAMYLCASSSGGRDTQYFGPGTRLTVL.

V is TRBV18 and J is TRBJ2-3; the match to TRBD2 covers 10 bases. The length of the CDR3 is 19 residues. Unmatched junction bases numbered 21, after V lost 6 bases and J lost 6 bases. CDR1 is KGHSH, CDR2 LQKENI, per germline. This chain's CDR3 is CASSPTWVPGLAAPDTQYF. The DNA of the CDR3 is TGTGCCAGCTCCCCCACCTGGGTACCCGGACTAGCGGCCCCGGATACGCAGTATTTT.

The rearrangement joins TRBV4-2 to TRBJ2-7, with 8 positions matching TRBD2. Germline CDR1 LGHNA, CDR2 YNFKEQ. V was pared by 3 bases and J by 5 bases, with 6 bases of the junction left unmatched. The CDR3 length is 14 residues. In DNA, the CDR3 is TGTGCCAGCAGCCACGGGGGGGGCACGGACGAGCAGTACTTC. It specifies CASSHGGGTDEQYF.

A single count supports this clone. The chain couples TRBV6-5 to TRBJ2-7; 10 nucleotides line up with TRBD1. The CDR3 extends over 13 amino acids. The V gene's germline CDR1 is MNHEY and CDR2 SVGAGI. V trimming: 6 bases; J trimming: 5 bases; junction bases outside the gene matches: 4. The chain's CDR3 is CASSGTGVDEQYF. The CDR3 coding sequence is TGTGCCAGCAGCGGGACAGGGGTTGACGAGCAGTACTTC.

The chain's CDR3 is CASSPPARGEQYF. CDR3 in DNA: TGTGCCAGCTCACCACCGGCCAGGGGTGAGCAGTACTTC. The chain is built from TRBV18 and TRBJ2-7, with D possibly TRBD1 on 6 matching bases. V lost 0 bases and J lost 7, with 10 bases in between. This CDR3 is 13 amino acids long. The germline V gene encodes CDR1 KGHSH and CDR2 LQKENI.

V usage is TRBV10-3 and J usage is TRBJ2-7, with D perhaps matching TRBD2 (5 bases). CDR1 and CDR2 (germline): ENHRY, SYGVKD. The germline V and J ends were trimmed by 4 bases and 0 bases, with 16 bases remaining between them. CDR3 length: 16 amino acids. This chain's CDR3 is CAISAAGSTPSYEQYF. The DNA of the CDR3 is TGTGCCATCAGTGCGGCTGGGAGCACTCCCTCCTACGAGCAGTACTTC.

The J gene is TRBJ2-4, the V gene TRBV5-6; 8 positions match TRBD2. Germline V gene data show CDR1 as SGHDT and CDR2 as YYEEEE. The J segment lost 4 bases and the V segment lost 4 bases, leaving 7 bases of the junction unmatched. This CDR3 is 15 amino acids long. CDR3 protein: CASSGPGLGKNIQYF. In nucleotides, the CDR3 is TGTGCCAGCAGCGGACCGGGACTAGGGAAAAACATTCAGTACTTC.

In DNA, the CDR3 is TGTGCCACCGGACTAGCGGGGGAGCCAGATACGCAGTATTTT. Encoded protein: CATGLAGEPDTQYF. This rearrangement joins TRBV10-3 to TRBJ2-3; 13 nucleotides agree with TRBD2. The CDR3 length is 14 residues. V shed 10 bases, J shed 4 bases, and the junction held 5 bases outside the gene matches. CDR1 is ENHRY, CDR2 SYGVKD, per germline.

The DNA of the CDR3 is TGTGCCAGCATAAGAAACAGGGGAAACACTGAAGCTTTCTTT. Its protein product is CASIRNRGNTEAFF. This chain uses TRBV28 with TRBJ1-1; 7 nucleotides agree with TRBD1. The trim removed 7 bases at V and 2 bases at J, leaving 7 bases unmatched. CDR3 length equals 14 residues. Germline values: CDR1 MDHEN, CDR2 SYDVKM.

The V call is TRBV7-9, the J call TRBJ1-4, with 10 bases fitting TRBD1. The germline CDR1 and CDR2 sequences are SEHNR and FQNEAQ (reference sequence). The CDR3 has 15 residues. V lost 4 bases and J lost 8; bases outside the gene matches: 7. The chain's CDR3 is CASSYDRGRGEKLFF. As DNA, the CDR3 is TGTGCCAGCAGCTACGACAGGGGGCGAGGAGAAAAACTGTTTTTT. The entire variable domain, with the rest obtained from reference TRBV7-9 and TRBJ1-4, is as follows: DTGVSQNPRHKITKRGQNVTFRCDPISEHNRLYWYRQTLGQGPEFLTYFQNEAQLEKSRLLSDRFSAERPKGSFSTLEIQRTEQGDSAMYLCASSYDRGRGEKLFFGSGTQLSVL.

V is TRBV6-5 and J is TRBJ2-3; a weak D match, TRBD2 (8 bases). CDR3 length: 15 residues. Germline V lookup: CDR1 MNHEY, CDR2 SVGAGI. Trimming took 6 bases from V and 3 from J, leaving 16 bases between them. This CDR3 reads CASRNRGGGTDTQYF. The DNA of the CDR3 is TGTGCCAGCAGAAACAGGGGCGGGGGGACAGATACGCAGTATTTT.

The chain links TRBV4-1 to TRBJ2-1; TRBD1 aligns across 7 bases. Germline CDR1 and CDR2: MGHRA and YSYEKL. The CDR3 totals 19 residues. V was pared by 3 bases and J by 0 bases, with 14 bases of the junction left unmatched. The CDR3 sequence is CASSHKTPQGLGSYNEQFF. The CDR3 DNA follows: TGCGCCAGCAGCCACAAAACTCCACAGGGGCTGGGCTCCTACAATGAGCAGTTCTTC.

This clone was picked up a small number of times. The CDR3 spells CASSLIREETQYF. CDR3 sequence (DNA): TGTGCCAGCAGTTTAATTAGAGAAGAGACCCAGTACTTC. This sequence joins TRBV27 and TRBJ2-5; D is undetermined. The length of the CDR3 is 13 residues. The V gene's germline CDR1 is MNHEY and CDR2 SMNVEV (reference sequence). Trimming took 2 bases from V and 3 from J, leaving 7 bases between them.

The rearrangement links TRBV19 to TRBJ2-5; 7 bases line up with TRBD2. Trimming at V came to 1 base and at J to 4 bases, leaving 6 bases not matched to a gene. Per germline, CDR1 LNHDA and CDR2 SQIVND (reference sequence). The CDR3 covers 15 residues. The DNA of the CDR3 is TGTGCCAGTAGTATAGGTGGGGGGGGAGGAGAGACCCAGTACTTC. It yields the protein CASSIGGGGGETQYF. Based on the CDR3 plus reference TRBV19 and TRBJ2-5, the full variable domain is DGGITQSPKYLFRKEGQNVTLSCEQNLNHDAMYWYRQDPGQGLRLIYYSQIVNDFQKGDIAEGYSVSREKKESFPLTVTSAQKNPTAFYLCASSIGGGGGETQYFGPGTRLLVL.

This chain joins TRBV29-1 and TRBJ2-7, with TRBD1 as a possible D gene (5 bases). Per the germline V gene, CDR1 is SQVTM and CDR2 is ANQGSEA. CDR3 length: 13 amino acids. Trimming took off 5 bases at V and 2 bases at J, with 13 bases between the two ends. The CDR3 spells CSVSQGDAYEQYF. The CDR3, as DNA: TGCAGCGTTAGCCAGGGTGATGCCTACGAGCAGTACTTC.

The genes are TRBV6-1 and TRBJ1-4; D is unresolved. Germline lookup yields CDR1 MNHNS and CDR2 SASEGT. The CDR3 loop spans 14 amino acids. V gave up 6 bases and J gave up 4 bases, with 12 bases separating them. The CDR3 DNA reads as TGTGCCAGCAGGCAGACCACAGTTAATGAAAAACTGTTTTTT. Amino acids: CASRQTTVNEKLFF.

The chain joins TRBV7-9 to TRBJ2-5; 7 bases are shared with TRBD1. The CDR3 has 15 amino acids. The trim removed 0 bases at V and 2 bases at J, leaving 3 bases unmatched. Germline lookup yields CDR1 SEHNR and CDR2 FQNEAQ (reference sequence). CDR3 coding DNA: TGTGCCAGCAGCTTAGCGAGGGGGCTGCAAGAGACCCAGTACTTC. This translates into CASSLARGLQETQYF.

The chain employs TRBV6-1 and TRBJ2-3; D possibly corresponds to TRBD1 (6 bases). The V gene lost 3 bases and the J gene lost 2 bases, with 9 bases spanning the gap. The germline CDR1 and CDR2 sequences are MNHNS and SASEGT. The CDR3 consists of 14 residues. In DNA form, the CDR3 reads TGTGCCAGCAGTGAGGGGACAAACACAGATACGCAGTATTTT. This encodes CASSEGTNTDTQYF.

This sequence joins TRBV29-1 and TRBJ2-3; tentative D call: TRBD1 (5 bases). The V gene lost 8 bases and the J gene lost 4 bases, with 7 bases spanning the gap. This CDR3 has 10 residues. Germline values: CDR1 SQVTM, CDR2 ANQGSEA. The CDR3 DNA sequence: TGCAGCCAGGGCTCAGATACGCAGTATTTT. This sequence encodes CSQGSDTQYF.